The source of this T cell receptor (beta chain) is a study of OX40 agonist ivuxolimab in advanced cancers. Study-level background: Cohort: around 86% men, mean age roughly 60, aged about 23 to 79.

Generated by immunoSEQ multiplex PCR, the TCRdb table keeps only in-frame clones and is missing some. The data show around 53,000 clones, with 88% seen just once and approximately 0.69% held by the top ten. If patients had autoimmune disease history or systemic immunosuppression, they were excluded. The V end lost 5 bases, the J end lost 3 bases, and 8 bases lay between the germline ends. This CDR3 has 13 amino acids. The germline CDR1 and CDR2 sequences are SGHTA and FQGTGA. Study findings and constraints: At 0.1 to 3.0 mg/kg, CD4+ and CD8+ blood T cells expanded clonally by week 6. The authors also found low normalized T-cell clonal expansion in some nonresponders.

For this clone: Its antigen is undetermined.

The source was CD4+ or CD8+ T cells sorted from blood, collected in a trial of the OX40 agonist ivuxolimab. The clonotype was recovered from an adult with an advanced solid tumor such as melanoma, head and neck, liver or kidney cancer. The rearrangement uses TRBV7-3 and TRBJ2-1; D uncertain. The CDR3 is CASSRYDYNEQFF. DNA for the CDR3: TGTGCCAGCAGCCGGTACGACTACAATGAGCAGTTCTTC.